These 32 T cell receptor beta chains came from one sample sequenced in a study of T cell responses to AZD1222 COVID-19 vaccine. Generated by immunoSEQ multiplex PCR, the TCRdb table keeps only in-frame clones and is missing some. The profile shows more than 70,000 clones, around 86% of them singletons. The sequencing used peripheral blood, collected on day 0 of AZD1222 vaccination. All receptors come from an adult in good health.

The CDR3 nucleotides read TGCGCCAGCAGTGACATCCCCGGGGGAAGAAGTAACCGGGAGACCCAGTACTTC. Protein sequence: CASSDIPGGRSNRETQYF. V is TRBV10-1 and J is TRBJ2-5; weak D call: TRBD2 (6 bases). The length of the CDR3 is 18 residues. Trimming removed 3 bases at V and 5 bases at J, with 25 bases between. CDR1 is WNHNN, CDR2 SYGVQD, per germline (reference sequence).

The gene calls are TRBV29-1 and TRBJ2-5, with 7 bases matching TRBD1. Trimming took 7 bases from V and 2 from J; bases not matched to a gene: 16. Germline V CDR1 and CDR2: SQVTM, ANQGSEA. CDR3 length equals 16 residues. This chain's CDR3 is CSDIRRPPGQQETQYF. As DNA, the CDR3 is TGCAGCGATATTAGGCGCCCCCCGGGACAGCAAGAGACCCAGTACTTC.

This clone occurred a few times. The chain joins TRBV21-1 to TRBJ2-7. TRBV21-1 is termed a pseudogene. CDR3 size: 15 residues. For the CDR3, the DNA is TGTGCCAGCAGCAAAGTCCCCAAATCGACCTACGAGCAGTACTTC. Its translation is CASSKVPKSTYEQYF.

This clone has just a few counts. The V and J genes are TRBV11-3 and TRBJ2-3, with TRBD1 matching over 10 bases. Losses at the gene ends were 5 bases for V and 4 bases for J; bases not matched to a gene: 3. The CDR3 runs 14 residues. Germline CDR1 SGHNT, CDR2 YENEEA. As DNA, the CDR3 is TGTGCCAGCAGCCGAGGACAGGGGGCAGATACGCAGTATTTT. Its protein product is CASSRGQGADTQYF.

J is TRBJ1-2 and V is TRBV27; D remains unclear. CDR1 and CDR2 from the germline V gene are MNHEY and SMNVEV (reference sequence). V gave up 6 bases and J gave up 4 bases, with 15 bases separating them. The CDR3 length is 14 residues. CDR3 loop: CASSPTQYGYGYTF. The CDR3 nucleotides are TGTGCCAGCAGCCCGACACAGTACGGCTATGGCTACACCTTC.

The chain employs TRBV10-3 and TRBJ2-3; 13 bases agree with TRBD2. Germline V gene sequence: CDR1 ENHRY, CDR2 SYGVKD. Trimming removed 10 bases from V and 2 bases from J; junction bases left unmatched: 6. The CDR3 extends over 15 amino acids. CDR3 in amino acids: CATAGTSGNTDTQYF. The CDR3 region has the DNA TGTGCCACCGCGGGGACTAGCGGGAACACAGATACGCAGTATTTT.

This clone was picked up a small number of times. The CDR3: CASSTGFLEQYF. Written as DNA, the CDR3 is TGTGCCAGCAGTACAGGGTTTCTCGAGCAGTACTTC. The rearrangement joins TRBV28 to TRBJ2-7, with D possibly being TRBD1 (6 bases). Germline assignment: CDR1 MDHEN and CDR2 SYDVKM. V was trimmed by 5 bases and J by 6 bases, leaving 11 bases between them. The CDR3 runs to 12 residues.

This clone occurred once. The chain joins TRBV5-1 to TRBJ2-5; 14 bases match TRBD2. V trimming: 1 base; J trimming: 3 bases; junction bases outside the gene matches: 2. CDR1 and CDR2 (germline): SGHRS, YFSETQ. CDR3 length: 16 amino acids. This chain's CDR3 is CASSLRLAGGEETQYF. As DNA, the CDR3 is TGCGCCAGCAGCTTGAGACTAGCGGGAGGGGAAGAGACCCAGTACTTC.

This chain connects TRBV10-3 to TRBJ2-1, with TRBD2 identical over 8 bases. Germline V lookup: CDR1 ENHRY, CDR2 SYGVKD. This CDR3 spans 12 amino acids. The CDR3 DNA reads TGTGCTGTAGCGGGATCCTACAATGAGCAGTTCTTC. This sequence encodes CAVAGSYNEQFF.

The rearrangement uses TRBV21-1 and TRBJ2-1; TRBD2, the D gene given by the table, was not confirmed from the DNA. TRBV21-1 counts as a pseudogene. The CDR3 consists of 16 residues. The CDR3 here is CASSKVSSSSYNEQFF. The CDR3 DNA is TGTGCCAGCAGCAAAGTCTCCTCGAGCTCCTACAATGAGCAGTTCTTC.

This clone turned up a few times. The chain is built from TRBV11-3 and TRBJ2-3, with 12 positions matching TRBD2. V was clipped by 5 bases and J by 0 bases; unmatched bases: 3. This CDR3 spans 16 amino acids. Germline CDR1 SGHNT, CDR2 YENEEA. The CDR3 nucleotides are TGTGCCAGCAGCGCCGGGACTAGCGGGAGCACAGATACGCAGTATTTT. Its translation is CASSAGTSGSTDTQYF.

This chain joins TRBV7-9 and TRBJ2-3; the D is unclear. Deletions cut 3 bases from V and 2 bases from J, with 12 bases between. From germline, CDR1 is SEHNR and CDR2 FQNEAQ (reference sequence). The CDR3 runs to 15 residues. The CDR3 region has the DNA TGTGCCAGCAGCTTCTCGGGTCCAATCACAGATACGCAGTATTTT. This encodes CASSFSGPITDTQYF. The complete variable domain, with remaining parts taken from reference TRBV7-9 and TRBJ2-3, reads DTGVSQNPRHKITKRGQNVTFRCDPISEHNRLYWYRQTLGQGPEFLTYFQNEAQLEKSRLLSDRFSAERPKGSFSTLEIQRTEQGDSAMYLCASSFSGPITDTQYFGPGTRLTVL.

V usage is TRBV28 and J usage is TRBJ2-1; 7 positions agree with TRBD2. Trimming removed 2 bases from V and 4 bases from J; junction bases left unmatched: 5. This CDR3 is built from 15 residues. Germline V gene data show CDR1 as MDHEN and CDR2 as SYDVKM. The CDR3 coding sequence is TGTGCCAGCAGTTTAGCGGGAGAGGGTTACAATGAGCAGTTCTTC. Residues: CASSLAGEGYNEQFF. Full variable domain (outside the CDR3, taken from reference TRBV28 and TRBJ2-1): DVKVTQSSRYLVKRTGEKVFLECVQDMDHENMFWYRQDPGLGLRLIYFSYDVKMKEKGDIPEGYSVSREKKERFSLILESASTNQTSMYLCASSLAGEGYNEQFFGPGTRLTVL.

This rearrangement joins TRBV9 to TRBJ1-2; D perhaps matches TRBD1 (5 bases). The CDR3 sequence is 13 residues long. Germline V gene sequence: CDR1 SGDLS, CDR2 YYNGEE. The V end lost 4 bases, the J end lost 4 bases, and 11 bases lay between the germline ends. The CDR3, as DNA: TGTGCCAGCAGCTCAGGCGGGGGCTATGGCTACACCTTC. Its protein product is CASSSGGGYGYTF. The full variable domain, its missing parts supplied by reference TRBV9 and TRBJ1-2, is DSGVTQTPKHLITATGQRVTLRCSPRSGDLSVYWYQQSLDQGLQFLIQYYNGEERAKGNILERFSAQQFPDLHSELNLSSLELGDSALYFCASSSGGGYGYTFGSGTRLTVV.

The gene calls are TRBV4-2 and TRBJ2-1, with TRBD2 identical over 14 bases. The J segment lost 0 bases and the V segment lost 4 bases, leaving 8 bases of the junction unmatched. The V gene's germline CDR1 is LGHNA and CDR2 YNFKEQ. This CDR3 has 19 residues. CDR3 region: CASSPGGLAGGPSYNEQFF. CDR3 bases: TGTGCCAGCAGCCCGGGCGGACTAGCGGGAGGCCCCTCCTACAATGAGCAGTTCTTC.

This chain uses TRBV2 with TRBJ1-2; D gene uncertain. Germline V gene sequence: CDR1 SNHLY, CDR2 FYNNEI. The CDR3 loop spans 14 amino acids. The V and J ends lost 0 bases and 4 bases respectively, with 9 bases between them. CDR3: CASSEASGSYGYTF. The CDR3 region has the DNA TGTGCCAGCAGTGAAGCGTCGGGGAGCTATGGCTACACCTTC. Looking up the rest from reference TRBV2 and TRBJ1-2 gives the full variable domain: EPEVTQTPSHQVTQMGQEVILRCVPISNHLYFYWYRQILGQKVEFLVSFYNNEISEKSEIFDDQFSVERPDGSNFTLKIRSTKLEDSAMYFCASSEASGSYGYTFGSGTRLTVV.

The genes are TRBV19 and TRBJ1-2; D gene uncertain. V was pared by 9 bases and J by 7 bases, with 24 bases between. The CDR3 contains 15 residues. The germline CDR1 and CDR2 sequences are LNHDA and SQIVND (reference sequence). As DNA, the CDR3 is TGTGCCAGCCACCAAGGTGCAGGAGTGCCTGCTGGCTACACCTTC. Translating it yields CASHQGAGVPAGYTF. Variable domain in full (rest from reference TRBV19 and TRBJ1-2): DGGITQSPKYLFRKEGQNVTLSCEQNLNHDAMYWYRQDPGQGLRLIYYSQIVNDFQKGDIAEGYSVSREKKESFPLTVTSAQKNPTAFYLCASHQGAGVPAGYTFGSGTRLTVV.

V gene TRBV15 combines with J gene TRBJ2-1; 7 positions agree with TRBD2. Trimming removed 2 bases from V and 2 bases from J; junction bases left unmatched: 6. The CDR3 sequence is 16 residues long. Germline CDR1 is LNHNV and CDR2 is YYDKDF (reference sequence). The CDR3 spells CATSRTSAGTYNEQFF. The CDR3, as DNA: TGTGCCACCAGCAGAACTAGCGCGGGGACCTACAATGAGCAGTTCTTC.

The V call is TRBV7-2, the J call TRBJ1-3; no clear D. The V gene lost 2 bases and the J gene lost 0 bases, with 8 bases spanning the gap. Germline V gives CDR1 SGHTA, CDR2 FQGNSA. The CDR3 is 15 amino acids. Here the CDR3 reads CASSLLRTSGNTIYF. In DNA, the CDR3 is TGTGCCAGCAGCTTATTAAGGACCTCTGGAAACACCATATATTTT.

The chain recombines TRBV6-6 with TRBJ1-1, with 9 positions matching TRBD1. This CDR3 region has 15 residues. The J segment lost 1 base and the V segment lost 2 bases, leaving 2 bases of the junction unmatched. Germline loops: CDR1 MNHNY, CDR2 SVGAGI (reference sequence). CDR3 nucleotides: TGTGCCAGCAGTTACCCGGGACAGGGGAACACTGAAGCTTTCTTT. Its translation: CASSYPGQGNTEAFF.

V and J are TRBV6-2 or TRBV6-3 and TRBJ2-5, with TRBD1 matching 10 bases. The CDR3 runs to 14 residues. Looked up from germline, CDR1 is MNHEY and CDR2 is SVGEGT. The J segment lost 7 bases and the V segment lost 5 bases, leaving 7 bases of the junction unmatched. CDR3 bases: TGTGCCAGCAGTCTTTCCCGGACAGGGGGGACCCAGTACTTC. It specifies CASSLSRTGGTQYF.

The chain carries TRBV28 and TRBJ1-3; 9 positions match TRBD1. The CDR3 totals 18 residues. The V segment lost 2 bases and the J segment 5 bases; nucleotides outside the gene matches: 13. Germline lookup yields CDR1 MDHEN and CDR2 SYDVKM. The CDR3 bases are TGTGCCAGCAGTTTAATTGGGAGCTTTGGGACAGGGAGAAACACCATATATTTT. It encodes CASSLIGSFGTGRNTIYF.

This clone was seen a single time. The V gene is TRBV5-6, the J gene TRBJ2-6, with D perhaps TRBD2 (7 bases). Germline lookup yields CDR1 SGHDT and CDR2 YYEEEE. CDR3 length: 16 residues. The V gene lost 4 bases and the J gene lost 2 bases, with 13 bases spanning the gap. The CDR3 reads CASSKGGVAGANVLTF. In DNA form, the CDR3 reads TGTGCCAGCAGCAAGGGGGGGGTTGCTGGGGCCAACGTCCTGACTTTC.

The chain employs TRBV18 and TRBJ1-3, with D unclear. V lost 4 bases and J lost 2, with 12 bases in between. Germline V gene lookup returns CDR1 KGHSH and CDR2 LQKENI. This CDR3 contains 15 residues. CDR3 in DNA: TGTGCCAGCTCACGGGGTACAGAGGCTGGAAACACCATATATTTT. It encodes CASSRGTEAGNTIYF.

V is TRBV2 and J is TRBJ2-7; 7 bases match TRBD2. V shed 8 bases, J shed 3 bases, and the junction held 4 bases outside the gene matches. Germline loops: CDR1 SNHLY, CDR2 FYNNEI. The CDR3 contains 12 residues. CDR3 in amino acids: CASGGEDYEQYF. In DNA, the CDR3 is TGTGCCAGCGGGGGGGAGGACTACGAGCAGTACTTC.

V is TRBV2 and J is TRBJ2-7; D perhaps matches TRBD2 (6 bases). The germline V gene has CDR1 SNHLY and CDR2 FYNNEI. V was shortened by 8 bases and J by 4 bases, with 18 bases between the two germline ends. The CDR3 is 14 residues long. For the CDR3, the DNA is TGTGCCAGCCAATTACGGGGGAGTGGGTACGAGCAGTACTTC. Translating gives CASQLRGSGYEQYF.

The chain joins TRBV12-3 or TRBV12-4 to TRBJ1-6, with D hard to call. There are 13 residues in the CDR3. V lost 2 bases and J 6 bases, leaving 5 bases between the germline ends. The CDR3 spells CASSLTSNSPLHF. CDR3 DNA sequence: TGTGCCAGCAGTTTAACTTCTAATTCACCCCTCCACTTT.

DNA for the CDR3: TGCAGCGTGATGGGACAGGGTGGAACTGAAGCTTTCTTT. As protein: CSVMGQGGTEAFF. The chain employs TRBV29-1 and TRBJ1-1, with 9 bases aligning to TRBD1. The V segment lost 6 bases and the J segment 5 bases; nucleotides outside the gene matches: 7. There are 13 residues in the CDR3. Germline CDR1 SQVTM, CDR2 ANQGSEA.

The V call is TRBV28, the J call TRBJ2-3; D uncertain. Per the germline V gene, CDR1 is MDHEN and CDR2 is SYDVKM. Trimming cost V 2 bases and J 3 bases, with 21 bases left between them. The length of the CDR3 is 18 residues. The CDR3 region is CASSLDRLQAGRTDTQYF. CDR3 in DNA: TGTGCCAGCAGTTTAGACCGACTCCAGGCAGGCCGGACAGATACGCAGTATTTT.

This chain joins TRBV18 and TRBJ2-1; TRBD1 might be the D (6 bases). CDR1 and CDR2 from the germline V gene are KGHSH and LQKENI. This CDR3 contains 16 residues. Trimming shortened V by 6 bases and J by 8 bases, and 23 bases separated the two germline ends. DNA for the CDR3: TGTGCCAGCTCCCCCGAAGGGGGAGTTTTTGGGGATGAGCAGTTCTTC. Protein: CASSPEGGVFGDEQFF.

The chain uses TRBV7-6 and TRBJ2-2; 14 nucleotides agree with TRBD2. J lost 7 bases, V lost 1 base, and 2 bases had no gene match. Germline CDR1 is SGHVS and CDR2 is FNYEAQ. CDR3 length: 16 amino acids. The CDR3 nucleotides read TGTGCCAGCAGCTTAGAGGGACTAGCGGGAGTCGGGGAGCTGTTTTTT. This encodes CASSLEGLAGVGELFF.

This clone has just one count. The chain employs TRBV6-1 and TRBJ1-5; D is undetermined. V dropped 5 bases and J dropped 6 bases, with 8 bases sitting between them. Germline V gene lookup returns CDR1 MNHNS and CDR2 SASEGT. This CDR3 is 12 amino acids long. The CDR3 region has the DNA TGTGCCAGCAGTTTCGGGAGTCAGCCCCAGCATTTT. Translating it yields CASSFGSQPQHF.